Listed below are T cell receptor beta chains from one sample, sequenced in a study of human thymus T cells. Assay used: immunoSEQ multiplex PCR; TCRdb lists only in-frame clones, some missing. The sample has roughly 120,000 clones, 90% to 95% seen once; the top ten hold roughly 0.024%. The sequencing input was thymus tissue. The receptors shown here come from a boy younger than two with a congenital heart defect but otherwise immunologically healthy. Both conserved end residues are part of each CDR3.

TRBV13	TRBJ2-1	CASSLSDSWRDNEQFF
TRBV7-9	TRBJ2-7	CASSLGQGLSYEQYF
TRBV19	TRBJ1-1	CASSTSTGDTEAFF
TRBV6-5	TRBJ2-5	CASSGLAGGRETQYF
TRBV5-8	TRBJ1-5	CASSSRDRRNQPQHF
TRBV6-5	TRBJ1-1	CATHSVQLNTEAFF
TRBV6-1	TRBJ2-1	CASSGRDSQQEQFF
TRBV7-2	TRBJ2-1	CASSPTSGGATEQFF
TRBV30	TRBJ2-6	CAWSGLSGANVLTF
TRBV28	TRBJ2-2	CASSLPTENGELFF
TRBV19	TRBJ1-1	CASSWGGQGVNTEAFF
TRBV11-3	TRBJ1-1	CASSSRSSEAFF
TRBV6-5	TRBJ2-5	CASSSPGTRKETQYF
TRBV4-3	TRBJ2-1	CASSHPGRGSDEQFF
TRBV7-2	TRBJ2-5	CASSLVRGGTQYF
TRBV21-1	TRBJ1-2	CASSKEGLGYGYTF
TRBV7-2	TRBJ2-3	CASSQPTRDPITDTQYF
TRBV10-3	TRBJ1-1	CAISQGPSGEAFF
TRBV11-2	TRBJ1-2	CASSLGRSGYTF
TRBV19	TRBJ2-3	CASSIFRGLAGGTDTQYF
TRBV9	TRBJ1-2	CASSGGTGEDNYGYTF
TRBV19	TRBJ1-1	CASSIPQHMNTEAFF
TRBV27	TRBJ2-3	CASSLFGTDTQYF
TRBV6-1	TRBJ1-5	CASRSGQGAHQPQHF
TRBV27	TRBJ2-3	CASSPGPVAGPTDTQYF
TRBV5-6	TRBJ2-2	CASESTDTGELFF
TRBV2	TRBJ2-1	CASSERLAGGPSNEQFF
TRBV6-5	TRBJ2-3	CASHEQGQYF
TRBV9	TRBJ2-5	CASSVVPSDTQYF
TRBV14	TRBJ1-3	CASSQDPLAAGNTIYF
TRBV6-5	TRBJ2-5	CASRDHRAQETQYF
TRBV6-5	TRBJ2-3	CASSSPRTDTQYF
TRBV27	TRBJ2-2	CASSSSSGGLNTGELFF
TRBV4-2	TRBJ1-2	CASSPVGGLVGYGYTF
TRBV28	TRBJ1-2	CASSHLDRGGPYGYTF
TRBV9	TRBJ2-1	CASSVGTSGGLSYNEQFF
TRBV27	TRBJ2-5	CASSSTETETQYF
TRBV7-9	TRBJ2-5	CASSDSEETQYF
TRBV5-1	TRBJ2-5	CASSDQETQYF